What follows is one T cell receptor beta chain and its context. Its target antigen remains unknown. No much larger clone exists at a distance of one base, and base qualities are not known. The data are from a study of T cell responses to AZD1222 COVID-19 vaccine (dated by TCRdb to about 2021). The study in broad terms: A total of 230 to 250 trial participants underwent TCR sequencing, of whom 207 had received two doses of AZD1222 and 26 had received two doses of the MenACWY control vaccine. Trial participants were enrolled by age into subgroups of 18-55, 56-69 and 70-plus years, and around 150, 29 and 61 TCR-sequenced participants, respectively, were included in these subgroups. The research as a whole found: After two AZD1222 doses, spike-specific TCR breadth and depth were significantly higher than at day 0 and than in MenACWY recipients. Nearly half of unique spike-specific TCRs reportedly recognized epitopes outside regions mutated in the B.1.351 and B.1.1.7 variants. The whole spike protein was spanned by vaccine-associated CD4 TCRs, and dominant responses were seen in regions 160-218 and 743-854. Only six AZD1222 recipients were SARS-CoV-2 seropositive at baseline, limiting conclusions about previously exposed vaccinees. No day 14 peak-response samples were available, so repertoires were characterized only after the peak T cell response. Participants were mostly white British, with more females than males. The authors suggested clonal diversity may have been underestimated. The 56-69-year group was small, and its depth increase did not reach significance, likely because of low power.

Taken with the paper, the label for time point translates to: about 28 days (+/-7) after the second vaccine dose. AZD1222 recipients given second doses at about 4 weeks or at about 12 weeks were pooled, since spike-specific TCR depth and breadth were not found to differ between the two schedules. The vaccinee samples were drawn from two UK trials, COV001 and COV002, one of which was a single-blind randomized controlled phase 2/3 trial testing AZD1222 (ChAdOx1 nCoV-19) in healthy adults. For TCRbeta chain sequencing, PBMC samples from trial participants were taken at day 0 and at day 28 after the second dose. The CDR3 regions of human TCRbeta chains were subjected to immunosequencing. Processing in the source paper ran as follows. Repertoire TCRs were checked for matches against a reference library of SARS-CoV-2-specific TCRs that had been generated using the MIRA antigen-specificity platform. Breadth was defined as the fraction of unique TCRs that were SARS-CoV-2-associated, and depth was defined as the fraction of total T cells that were SARS-CoV-2-associated. Using the MIRA data, each spike-specific TCR was mapped to the spike region that the TCR reacts to and placed in a CD4 or CD8 class. Log10-transformed breadth and depth values were compared by one-way ANOVA with Sidak's multiple comparisons tests. The table was pulled from immuneACCESS by TCRdb, which kept in-frame rearrangements only. Such tables lose some clones; where checked, under half of the loss comes from unresolved V genes, and the rest has no known cause. That table is the source of V, J and clone size, and D and trimming were worked out from the DNA. The sample includes roughly 120,000 clones, with 80% to 90% observed a single time. The ten most abundant clones make up about 15% of the sample.

V and J are truncated by 6 bases and 2 bases respectively, leaving an intervening sequence of 19 bases. The CDR3 runs 16 residues from the cysteine to the phenylalanine. CDR3 DNA is the only sequence kept; it has 48 bases, read in frame from the first base. The germline V gene encodes CDR1 MNHEY and CDR2 SMNVEV (reference sequence). The rearranged chain carries TRBV27 and TRBJ1-2, with an unclear D gene assignment. This receptor was identified in an adult who received the AZD1222 COVID-19 vaccine. This material consisted of peripheral blood, taken 28 days after the second AZD1222 dose. CDR3 protein: CASRPIGGVRNYGYTF. The DNA reads as follows: TGTGCCAGCAGGCCCATAGGTGGGGTAAGAAACTATGGCTACACCTTC.